This passage covers 15 T cell receptor beta chains from one sample sequenced in a study of cytomegalovirus exposure and HLA in healthy donors. It was with 60 Vbeta and 13 Jbeta primers that the PCR ran. Repertoires were generated with immunoSEQ multiplex PCR, while TCRdb's copy carries only in-frame clones and drops some. The repertoire table contains over 100,000 clones. Sequenced input: PBMCs. The receptor set was obtained from a man in his late teens or twenties in good health and CMV-seronegative.

V and J are TRBV21-1 and TRBJ2-7; the DNA was not used to check the table's D call, TRBD2. TRBV21-1 is annotated as a pseudogene. The CDR3 contains 15 residues. The DNA for the CDR3 is TGTGCCAGCAGCATAGCGGGAGACGCGTTCTACGAGCAGTACTTC. Its translation: CASSIAGDAFYEQYF.

This chain uses TRBV14 with TRBJ2-1; 9 nucleotides align to TRBD2. CDR1 and CDR2 (germline): SGHDN, FVKESK. J was trimmed by 0 bases and V by 0 bases; bases with no gene match: 9. The length of the CDR3 is 19 residues. The DNA for the CDR3 is TGTGCCAGCAGCCAAGATCTACTAGCGGGTTGGAGCTCCTACAATGAGCAGTTCTTC. Translation gives CASSQDLLAGWSSYNEQFF. Based on the CDR3 plus reference TRBV14 and TRBJ2-1, the full variable domain is EAGVTQFPSHSVIEKGQTVTLRCDPISGHDNLYWYRRVMGKEIKFLLHFVKESKQDESGMPNNRFLAERTGGTYSTLKVQPAELEDSGVYFCASSQDLLAGWSSYNEQFFGPGTRLTVL.

The chain links TRBV10-3 to TRBJ1-2, with no clear D. CDR1 is ENHRY and CDR2 is SYGVKD in the germline V gene. The V and J ends lost 4 bases and 4 bases respectively, with 19 bases between them. The CDR3 extends over 16 amino acids. The CDR3 nucleotides read TGTGCCATCAGTGGGGAGACGCTTACTTGGGGCTATGGCTACACCTTC. Translation gives CAISGETLTWGYGYTF.

The rearrangement uses TRBV4-3 and TRBJ2-1, with TRBD2 as a possible D gene (6 bases). The CDR3 length is 14 residues. In germline, CDR1 is LGHNA, CDR2 YSLEER. V lost 2 bases, J lost 8 bases, and 13 bases lay in between. The CDR3 protein is CASSQLTSIYEQFF. The DNA of the CDR3 is TGCGCCAGCAGCCAATTAACTAGCATCTATGAGCAGTTCTTC.

The chain carries TRBV28 and TRBJ2-7; 10 bases line up with TRBD2. This CDR3 is built from 16 residues. Germline V gives CDR1 MDHEN, CDR2 SYDVKM. Germline trimming cut 8 bases from V and 6 bases from J; bases unmatched to any gene: 16. In DNA form, the CDR3 reads TGTGCCAGCTCCCGACCTGTAGCGGGAGGATTGGGCGAGCAGTACTTC. Residues: CASSRPVAGGLGEQYF.

The V and J genes are TRBV28 and TRBJ1-2, with a weak D call TRBD1 (6 bases). The CDR3 totals 16 residues. The germline CDR1 and CDR2 sequences are MDHEN and SYDVKM. Trimming stripped 4 bases from V and 4 bases from J, with 19 bases between. For the CDR3, the DNA is TGTGCCAGCAGTTCGGGGGGGACACCCGGAGGCTATGGCTACACCTTC. Residues: CASSSGGTPGGYGYTF.

This chain connects TRBV15 to TRBJ1-5, with unresolved D. The V end lost 0 bases, the J end lost 6 bases, and 9 bases lay between the germline ends. The CDR3 sequence is 14 residues long. CDR1 is LNHNV and CDR2 is YYDKDF in the germline V gene (reference sequence). The CDR3 protein is CATSRDEEAQPQHF. The DNA of the CDR3 is TGTGCCACCAGCAGAGATGAGGAGGCTCAGCCCCAGCATTTT.

The rearrangement uses TRBV6-5 and TRBJ1-2; TRBD1 might be the D (5 bases). Germline V gene data show CDR1 as MNHEY and CDR2 as SVGAGI. Trimming left V 2 bases short and J 1 base short, with 8 bases between. This CDR3 comprises 14 residues. CDR3 region: CASSYGGGNYGYTF. The CDR3 nucleotides read TGTGCCAGCAGTTACGGGGGGGGTAACTATGGCTACACCTTC.

The genes are TRBV4-3 and TRBJ2-3, with TRBD2 identical over 9 bases. V trimming: 0 bases; J trimming: 4 bases; junction bases outside the gene matches: 2. This CDR3 is built from 15 residues. The germline V gene has CDR1 LGHNA and CDR2 YSLEER. The CDR3 DNA reads as TGCGCCAGCAGCCAAGAGCGGGGGGGCGCAGATACGCAGTATTTT. Translation: CASSQERGGADTQYF.

The chain uses TRBV9 and TRBJ1-1; no definite D call. This CDR3 is 14 amino acids long. V lost 0 bases, J lost 0 bases, and 6 bases lay in between. Germline lookup yields CDR1 SGDLS and CDR2 YYNGEE. In DNA form, the CDR3 reads TGTGCCAGCAGCGTAGTCTCGGTGAACACTGAAGCTTTCTTT. As protein: CASSVVSVNTEAFF. Looking up the rest from reference TRBV9 and TRBJ1-1 gives the full variable domain: DSGVTQTPKHLITATGQRVTLRCSPRSGDLSVYWYQQSLDQGLQFLIQYYNGEERAKGNILERFSAQQFPDLHSELNLSSLELGDSALYFCASSVVSVNTEAFFGQGTRLTVV.

V is TRBV5-1 and J is TRBJ2-5; 8 nucleotides match TRBD2. The tail of the sequence fits TRBJ2-7 better, so the J call may be wrong. CDR3 size: 17 residues. Germline values: CDR1 SGHRS, CDR2 YFSETQ. CDR3 nucleotide sequence: TGCGCCAGCAGCTTGGCCGGGAGGGGGGCCAACTCCTACGAGCAGTACTTC. As protein: CASSLAGRGANSYEQYF.

The V gene is TRBV28, the J gene TRBJ1-5; no clear D gene. V was clipped by 6 bases and J by 4 bases, with 10 bases between them. Looked up from germline, CDR1 is MDHEN and CDR2 is SYDVKM. This CDR3 spans 13 amino acids. This CDR3 reads CASRTGVNQPQHF. The CDR3 DNA reads TGTGCCAGCAGGACCGGGGTAAATCAGCCCCAGCATTTT.

In nucleotides, the CDR3 is TGTGCCAGCAGTGGAGGCGGGGGGGCAGCGGATACGCAGTATTTT. It is translated as CASSGGGGAADTQYF. The rearrangement joins TRBV6-4 to TRBJ2-3, with 9 bases fitting TRBD2. Germline V gives CDR1 MRHNA, CDR2 SNTAGT. V was pared by 4 bases and J by 6 bases, with 8 bases of the junction left unmatched. The CDR3 has 15 residues.

J is TRBJ1-4 and V is TRBV4-3; D unresolved. V lost 4 bases, J lost 2 bases, and 11 bases lay in between. The V gene's germline CDR1 is LGHNA and CDR2 YSLEER. The CDR3 is 15 residues long. Here the CDR3 DNA reads TGCGCCAGCAGCCGAGGAGTGGAGACTAATGAAAAACTGTTTTTT. The encoded protein is CASSRGVETNEKLFF.

The V gene is TRBV5-1, the J gene TRBJ2-2; D ambiguous. This CDR3 contains 15 residues. The germline V gene has CDR1 SGHRS and CDR2 YFSETQ. Trimming pared 1 base from V and 3 bases from J, leaving 10 bases between. The CDR3 loop is CASSLIEADTGELFF. The CDR3 DNA is TGCGCCAGCAGCTTGATAGAGGCGGACACCGGGGAGCTGTTTTTT.